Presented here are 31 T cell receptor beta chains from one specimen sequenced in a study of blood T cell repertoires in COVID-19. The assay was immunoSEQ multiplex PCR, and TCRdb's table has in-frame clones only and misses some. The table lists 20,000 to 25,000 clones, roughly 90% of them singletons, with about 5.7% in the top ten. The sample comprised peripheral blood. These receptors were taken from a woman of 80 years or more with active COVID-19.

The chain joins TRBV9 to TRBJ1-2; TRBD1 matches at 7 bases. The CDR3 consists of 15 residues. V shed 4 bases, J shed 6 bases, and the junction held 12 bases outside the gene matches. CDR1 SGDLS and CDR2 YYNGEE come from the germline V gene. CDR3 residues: CASSLTTGWTDGYTF. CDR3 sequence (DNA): TGTGCCAGCAGCCTGACGACAGGGTGGACGGATGGCTACACCTTC.

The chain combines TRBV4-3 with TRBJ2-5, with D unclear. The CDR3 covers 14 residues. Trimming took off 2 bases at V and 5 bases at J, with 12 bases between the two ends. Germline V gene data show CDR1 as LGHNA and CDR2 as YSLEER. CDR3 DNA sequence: TGCGCCAGCAGCCAACACCTCATCGGGGAGACCCAGTACTTC. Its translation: CASSQHLIGETQYF.

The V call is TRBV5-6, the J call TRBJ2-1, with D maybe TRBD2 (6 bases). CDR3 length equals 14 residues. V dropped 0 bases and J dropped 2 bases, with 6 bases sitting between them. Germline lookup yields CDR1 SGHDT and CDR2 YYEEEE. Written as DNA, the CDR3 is TGTGCCAGCAGCTTGGCGGGGGCCTACAATGAGCAGTTCTTC. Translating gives CASSLAGAYNEQFF.

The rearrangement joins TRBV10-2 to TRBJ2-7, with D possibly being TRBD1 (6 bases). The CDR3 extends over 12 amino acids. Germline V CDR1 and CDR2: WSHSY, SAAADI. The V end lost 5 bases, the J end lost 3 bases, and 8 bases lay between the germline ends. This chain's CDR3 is CASSSTGYEQYF. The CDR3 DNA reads TGCGCCAGCAGTTCGACAGGCTACGAGCAGTACTTC.

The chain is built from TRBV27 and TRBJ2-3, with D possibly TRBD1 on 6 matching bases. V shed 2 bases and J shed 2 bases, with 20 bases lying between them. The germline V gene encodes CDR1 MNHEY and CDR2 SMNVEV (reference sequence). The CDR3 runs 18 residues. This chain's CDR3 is CASSLEGWGQSYTDTQYF. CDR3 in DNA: TGTGCCAGCAGTTTAGAAGGGTGGGGACAATCTTACACAGATACGCAGTATTTT.

This chain's CDR3 is CASSLAAISNQPQHF. The CDR3 DNA is TGTGCCAGCAGCTTAGCAGCGATTAGCAATCAGCCCCAGCATTTT. V and J are TRBV7-9 and TRBJ1-5; D ambiguous. V dropped 0 bases and J dropped 0 bases, with 6 bases sitting between them. Germline lookup yields CDR1 SEHNR and CDR2 FQNEAQ (reference sequence). The CDR3 covers 15 residues.

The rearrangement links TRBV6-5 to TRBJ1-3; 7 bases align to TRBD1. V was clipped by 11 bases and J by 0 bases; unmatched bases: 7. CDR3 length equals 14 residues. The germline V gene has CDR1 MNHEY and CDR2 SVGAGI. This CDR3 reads CAVTGALSGNTIYF. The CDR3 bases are TGTGCCGTAACAGGGGCCCTCTCTGGAAACACCATATATTTT.

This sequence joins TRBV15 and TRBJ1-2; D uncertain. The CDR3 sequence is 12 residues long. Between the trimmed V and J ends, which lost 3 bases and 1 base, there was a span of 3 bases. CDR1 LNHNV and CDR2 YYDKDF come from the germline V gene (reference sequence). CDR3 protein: CATSSNNYGYTF. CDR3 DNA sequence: TGTGCCACCAGCAGTAATAACTATGGCTACACCTTC.

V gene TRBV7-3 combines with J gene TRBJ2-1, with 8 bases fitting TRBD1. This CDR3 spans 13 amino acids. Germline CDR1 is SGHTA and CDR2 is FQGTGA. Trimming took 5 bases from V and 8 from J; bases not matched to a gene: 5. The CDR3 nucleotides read TGTGCCAGCAGCCCCCAGGGGGCTGATGAGCAGTTCTTC. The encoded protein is CASSPQGADEQFF.

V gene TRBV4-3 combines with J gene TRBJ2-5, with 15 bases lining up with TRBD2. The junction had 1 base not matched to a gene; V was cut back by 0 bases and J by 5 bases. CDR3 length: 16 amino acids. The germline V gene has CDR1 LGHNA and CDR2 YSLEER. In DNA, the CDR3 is TGCGCCAGCAGCCAAGAAGGACTAGCGGGGGGGGAGACCCAGTACTTC. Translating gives CASSQEGLAGGETQYF.

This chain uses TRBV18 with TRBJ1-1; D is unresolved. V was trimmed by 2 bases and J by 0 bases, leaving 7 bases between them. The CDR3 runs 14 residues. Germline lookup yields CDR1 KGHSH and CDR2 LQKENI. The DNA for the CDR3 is TGTGCCAGCTCACCAGGGGAGATGAACACTGAAGCTTTCTTT. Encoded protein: CASSPGEMNTEAFF.

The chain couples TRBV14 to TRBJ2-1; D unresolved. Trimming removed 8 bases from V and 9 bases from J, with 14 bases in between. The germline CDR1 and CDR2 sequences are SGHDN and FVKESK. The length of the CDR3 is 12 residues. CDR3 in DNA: TGTGCCAGCCGCAGAACGGAGAGTGAGCAGTTCTTC. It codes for CASRRTESEQFF.

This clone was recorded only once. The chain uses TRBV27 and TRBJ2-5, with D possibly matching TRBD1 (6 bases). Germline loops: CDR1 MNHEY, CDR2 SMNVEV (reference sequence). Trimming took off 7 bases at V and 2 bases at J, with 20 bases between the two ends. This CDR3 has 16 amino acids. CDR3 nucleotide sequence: TGTGCCAGCAAGAGAATAGGGGGTCCAATGCAAGAGACCCAGTACTTC. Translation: CASKRIGGPMQETQYF.

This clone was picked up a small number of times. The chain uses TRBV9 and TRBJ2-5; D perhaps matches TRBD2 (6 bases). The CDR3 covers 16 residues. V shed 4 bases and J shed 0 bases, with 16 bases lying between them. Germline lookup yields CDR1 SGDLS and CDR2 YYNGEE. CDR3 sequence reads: CASSSSPSGDQETQYF. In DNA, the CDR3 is TGTGCCAGCAGCTCATCCCCATCGGGGGACCAAGAGACCCAGTACTTC.

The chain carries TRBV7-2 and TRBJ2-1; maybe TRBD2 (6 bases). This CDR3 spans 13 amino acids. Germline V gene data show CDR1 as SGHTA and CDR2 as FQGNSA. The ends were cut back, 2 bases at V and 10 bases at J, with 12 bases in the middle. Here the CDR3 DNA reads TGTGCCAGCAGCTTACCCACTGGGGGGGAGCAGTTCTTC. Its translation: CASSLPTGGEQFF.

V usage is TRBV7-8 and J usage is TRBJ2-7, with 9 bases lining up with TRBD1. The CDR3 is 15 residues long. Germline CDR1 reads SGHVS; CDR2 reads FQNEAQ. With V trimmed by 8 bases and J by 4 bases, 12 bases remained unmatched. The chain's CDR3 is CASLGGTGNIYEQYF. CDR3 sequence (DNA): TGTGCCAGCCTTGGGGGGACAGGGAATATTTACGAGCAGTACTTC. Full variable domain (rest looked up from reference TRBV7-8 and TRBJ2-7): GAGVSQSPRYKVAKRGQDVALRCDPISGHVSLFWYQQALGQGPEFLTYFQNEAQLDKSGLPSDRFFAERPEGSVSTLKIQRTQQEDSAVYLCASLGGTGNIYEQYFGPGTRLTVT.

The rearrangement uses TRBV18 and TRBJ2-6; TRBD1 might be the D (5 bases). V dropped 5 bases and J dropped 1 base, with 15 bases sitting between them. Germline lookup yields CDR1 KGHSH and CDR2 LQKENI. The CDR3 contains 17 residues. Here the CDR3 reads CASSDRGVGSGANVLTF. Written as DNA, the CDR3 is TGTGCCAGCTCAGACAGAGGAGTGGGGTCTGGGGCCAACGTCCTGACTTTC.

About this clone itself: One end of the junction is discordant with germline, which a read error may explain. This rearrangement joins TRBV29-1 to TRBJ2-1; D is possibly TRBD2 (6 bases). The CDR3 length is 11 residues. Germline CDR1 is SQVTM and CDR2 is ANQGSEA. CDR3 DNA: TGCAGCGTTGAGGTCGGCCGGGAGCGGGTCTTC. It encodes CSVEVGRERVF.

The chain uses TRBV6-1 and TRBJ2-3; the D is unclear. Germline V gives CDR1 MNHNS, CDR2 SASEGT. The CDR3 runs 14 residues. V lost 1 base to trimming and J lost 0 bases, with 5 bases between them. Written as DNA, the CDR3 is TGTGCCAGCAGTGAAGTACGGAGCACAGATACGCAGTATTTT. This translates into CASSEVRSTDTQYF.

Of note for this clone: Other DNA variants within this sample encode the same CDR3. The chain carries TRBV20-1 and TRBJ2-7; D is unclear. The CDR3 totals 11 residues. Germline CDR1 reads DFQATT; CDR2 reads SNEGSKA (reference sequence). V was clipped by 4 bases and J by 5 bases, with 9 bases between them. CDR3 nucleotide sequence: TGCAGTGCTACCTCGGGTCACGAGCAGTACTTC. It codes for CSATSGHEQYF.

CDR3 in amino acids: CASRTTGGSNQPQHF. The CDR3 region has the DNA TGTGCCAGCAGGACAACGGGGGGAAGCAATCAGCCCCAGCATTTT. The chain joins TRBV6-5 to TRBJ1-5; D possibly corresponds to TRBD1 (5 bases). Germline V gene sequence: CDR1 MNHEY, CDR2 SVGAGI. V was cut by 6 bases and J by 1 base, with 13 bases left in between. The CDR3 contains 15 residues.

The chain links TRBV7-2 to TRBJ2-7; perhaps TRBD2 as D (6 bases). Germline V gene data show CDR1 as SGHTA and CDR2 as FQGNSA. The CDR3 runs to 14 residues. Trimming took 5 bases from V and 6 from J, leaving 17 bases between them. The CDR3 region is CASSVDLAIFEQYF. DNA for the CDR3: TGTGCCAGCAGCGTAGATCTAGCGATATTCGAGCAGTACTTC.

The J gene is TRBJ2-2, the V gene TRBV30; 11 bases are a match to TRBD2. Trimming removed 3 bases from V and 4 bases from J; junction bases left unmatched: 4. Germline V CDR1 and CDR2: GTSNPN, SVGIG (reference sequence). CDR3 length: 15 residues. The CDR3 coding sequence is TGTGCCTGGAGAGTAGCGGGGGGGAGCACCGGGGAGCTGTTTTTT. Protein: CAWRVAGGSTGELFF. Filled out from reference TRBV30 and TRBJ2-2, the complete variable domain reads SQTIHQWPATLVQPVGSPLSLECTVEGTSNPNLYWYRQAAGRGLQLLFYSVGIGQISSEVPQNLSASRPQDRQFILSSKKLLLSDSGFYLCAWRVAGGSTGELFFGEGSRLTVL.

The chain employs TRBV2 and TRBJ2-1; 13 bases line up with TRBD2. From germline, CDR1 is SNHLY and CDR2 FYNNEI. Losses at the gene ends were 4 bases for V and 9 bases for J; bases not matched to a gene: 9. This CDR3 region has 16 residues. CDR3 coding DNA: TGTGCCAGCAGTGTACTAGCGGGGGGGCTTGGTGGTGAGCAGTTCTTC. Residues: CASSVLAGGLGGEQFF. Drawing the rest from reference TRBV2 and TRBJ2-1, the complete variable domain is EPEVTQTPSHQVTQMGQEVILRCVPISNHLYFYWYRQILGQKVEFLVSFYNNEISEKSEIFDDQFSVERPDGSNFTLKIRSTKLEDSAMYFCASSVLAGGLGGEQFFGPGTRLTVL.

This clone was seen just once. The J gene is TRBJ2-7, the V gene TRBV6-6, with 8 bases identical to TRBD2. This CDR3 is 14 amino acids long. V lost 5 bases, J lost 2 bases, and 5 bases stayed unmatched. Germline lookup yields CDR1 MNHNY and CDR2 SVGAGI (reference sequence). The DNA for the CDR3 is TGTGCCAGCAGTCGAGCGGGGGAGGCCTACGAGCAGTACTTC. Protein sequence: CASSRAGEAYEQYF.

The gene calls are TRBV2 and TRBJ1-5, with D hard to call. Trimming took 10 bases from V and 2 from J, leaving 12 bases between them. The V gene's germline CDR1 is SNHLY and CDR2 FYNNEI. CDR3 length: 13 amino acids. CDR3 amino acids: CATEETRNQPQHF. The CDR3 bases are TGTGCCACCGAGGAGACGCGCAATCAGCCCCAGCATTTT.

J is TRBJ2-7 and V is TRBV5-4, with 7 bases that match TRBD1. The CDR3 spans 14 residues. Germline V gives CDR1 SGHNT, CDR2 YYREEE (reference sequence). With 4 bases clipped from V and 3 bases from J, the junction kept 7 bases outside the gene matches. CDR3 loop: CASSPGTDNYEQYF. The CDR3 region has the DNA TGTGCCAGCAGCCCCGGGACAGACAACTACGAGCAGTACTTC.

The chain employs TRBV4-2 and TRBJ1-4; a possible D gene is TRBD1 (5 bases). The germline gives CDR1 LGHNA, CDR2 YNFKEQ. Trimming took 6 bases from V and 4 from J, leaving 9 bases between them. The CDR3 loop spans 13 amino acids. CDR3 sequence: CASRQALNEKLFF. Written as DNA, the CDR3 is TGTGCCAGCAGACAGGCCCTTAATGAAAAACTGTTTTTT.

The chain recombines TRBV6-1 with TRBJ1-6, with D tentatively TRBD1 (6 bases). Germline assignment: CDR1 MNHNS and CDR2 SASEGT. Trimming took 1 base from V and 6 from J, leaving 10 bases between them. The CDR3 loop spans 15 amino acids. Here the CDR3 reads CASSEGGTPNSPLHF. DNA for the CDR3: TGTGCCAGCAGTGAAGGGGGGACACCTAATTCACCCCTCCACTTT.

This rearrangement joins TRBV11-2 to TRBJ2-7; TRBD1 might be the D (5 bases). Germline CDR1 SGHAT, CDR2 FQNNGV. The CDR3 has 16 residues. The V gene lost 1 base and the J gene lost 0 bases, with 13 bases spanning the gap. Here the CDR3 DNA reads TGTGCCAGCAGCTTAGTTGGGCAGGGAAGCTCCTACGAGCAGTACTTC. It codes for CASSLVGQGSSYEQYF.

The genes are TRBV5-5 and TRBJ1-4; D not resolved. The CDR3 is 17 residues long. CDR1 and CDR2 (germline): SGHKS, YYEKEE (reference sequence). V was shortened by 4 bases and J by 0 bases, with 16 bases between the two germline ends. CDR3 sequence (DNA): TGTGCCAGCAGCCCCCTAGGAGGGCGCGCAACTAATGAAAAACTGTTTTTT. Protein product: CASSPLGGRATNEKLFF.